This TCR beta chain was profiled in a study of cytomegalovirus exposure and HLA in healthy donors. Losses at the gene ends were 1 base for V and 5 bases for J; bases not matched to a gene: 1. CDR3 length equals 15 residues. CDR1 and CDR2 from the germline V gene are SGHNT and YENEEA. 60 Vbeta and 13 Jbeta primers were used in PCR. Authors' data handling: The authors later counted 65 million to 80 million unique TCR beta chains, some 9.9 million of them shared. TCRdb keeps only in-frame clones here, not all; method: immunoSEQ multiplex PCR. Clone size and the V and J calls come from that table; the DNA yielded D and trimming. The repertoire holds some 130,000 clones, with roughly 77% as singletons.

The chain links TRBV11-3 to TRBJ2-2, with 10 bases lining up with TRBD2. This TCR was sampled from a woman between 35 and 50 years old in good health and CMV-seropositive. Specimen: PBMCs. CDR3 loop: CASSLVAGGTGELFF. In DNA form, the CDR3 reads TGTGCCAGCAGCTTAGTAGCGGGAGGTACCGGGGAGCTGTTTTTT. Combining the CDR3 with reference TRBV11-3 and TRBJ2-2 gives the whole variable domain EAGVVQSPRYKIIEKKQPVAFWCNPISGHNTLYWYLQNLGQGPELLIRYENEEAVDDSQLPKDRFSAERLKGVDSTLKIQPAELGDSAVYLCASSLVAGGTGELFFGEGSRLTVL.